This TCR beta chain was identified during a study of cytomegalovirus exposure and HLA in healthy donors. Findings and limits, study-wide: What was likely a sequencing artifact was a cluster of highly shared sequence variants.

The CDR3 is 17 amino acids. From germline, CDR1 is SGHTA and CDR2 FQGNSA. With V trimmed by 2 bases and J by 10 bases, 12 bases remained unmatched. With respect to this clone: Its antigen remains unidentified.

Primers for the PCR totalled 60 Vbeta and 13 Jbeta. Profiling relied on immunoSEQ multiplex PCR, and the TCRdb table lists in-frame clones only, not all of them. The sample shows about 190,000 clones, around 75% of them seen only once. The source is a woman in her forties or fifties in good health and CMV-seronegative. Material for sequencing was PBMCs. The J gene is TRBJ2-1, the V gene TRBV7-2, with 12 bases lining up with TRBD2. The CDR3 spells CASSLTALAGGASEQFF. The CDR3 DNA reads as TGTGCCAGCAGCTTAACGGCCCTAGCGGGAGGGGCGTCAGAGCAGTTCTTC.